This T cell receptor beta chain was sequenced for a study of shared clonotypes between healthy human individuals. The method was immunoSEQ multiplex PCR; TCRdb's version includes in-frame clones alone and lacks a portion of them. The data contain over 400,000 clones, approximately 80% of them seen just once; the ten biggest clones take up around 11%. Germline loops: CDR1 LNHDA, CDR2 SQIVND (reference sequence). V was clipped by 11 bases and J by 7 bases; unmatched bases: 11. The CDR3 spans 14 residues. This sequence joins TRBV19 and TRBJ2-1, with 10 bases identical to TRBD1. The clonotype was recovered from a middle-aged woman in good health. Some clones in this sample may be carry-over from other donors' samples. Sequencing was carried out using PBMCs. CDR3 residues: CACSERQGANEQFF. CDR3 coding DNA: TGTGCCTGCAGCGAACGACAGGGGGCAAATGAGCAGTTCTTC.